These T cell receptor beta chains were read from a single sample in a study of cytomegalovirus exposure and HLA in healthy donors. Here immunoSEQ multiplex PCR was the method, and the copy in TCRdb shows in-frame clones only, minus some. The table lists 200,000 to 250,000 clones, roughly 80% of them singletons. What was sequenced was PBMCs. All receptors come from a middle-aged woman in good health and CMV-seronegative. Each CDR3 is given with its conserved first and last residue. Fields, in order: J gene, clone size, D gene, V gene, CDR3 DNA, CDR3 protein. The D gene is left open where the match is weak. Size is omitted from some rows. Given values are once, few, many or a class for expanded clones.

TRBJ2-7 few - TRBV5-1 TGCGCCAGCAGCTTGAGGGGCGAGCAGTACTTC CASSLRGEQYF
TRBJ2-7 - - TRBV18 TGTGCCAGCTCACCTATCAGCAGGGTTAACGACGAGCAGTACTTC CASSPISRVNDEQYF
TRBJ1-1 - - TRBV28 TGTGCCAGCAGCGATCGGAACAGCATGAACACTGAAGCTTTCTTT CASSDRNSMNTEAFF
TRBJ2-3 - TRBD2 TRBV9 TGTGCCAGCAGTGACGGGAGGGCCGGCACAGATACGCAGTATTTT CASSDGRAGTDTQYF
TRBJ2-2 once - TRBV29-1 TGCAGCGTTGCCGATGGAGACACCGGGGAGCTGTTTTTT CSVADGDTGELFF
TRBJ2-1 - TRBD2 TRBV11-2 TGTGCCAGCTTAGACGGACTAGCGGGAGGCCGCAATGAGCAGTTCTTC CASLDGLAGGRNEQFF
TRBJ2-5 few TRBD1 TRBV5-1 TGCGCCAGCAGCTCGGGGACAGGGGGTGAAGAGACCCAGTACTTC CASSSGTGGEETQYF
TRBJ2-3 - - TRBV15 TGTGCCACCCGAACAGGGAACACAGATACGCAGTATTTT CATRTGNTDTQYF
TRBJ2-3 - TRBD2 TRBV7-9 TGTGCCAGCAGGACTAGCGGTAGCACAGATACGCAGTATTTT CASRTSGSTDTQYF
TRBJ1-1 - - TRBV19 TGTGCCAGTAGTATAGGTTCCCAGGGGAACACTGAAGCTTTCTTT CASSIGSQGNTEAFF
TRBJ2-7 - - TRBV7-9 TGTGCCAGCAGCCCAAGGGGTTCCCCTAACGAGCAGTACTTC CASSPRGSPNEQYF
TRBJ2-3 - - TRBV29-1 TGCAGCTTCTCCCAGGTGGGGGAGGAATATTTT CSFSQVGEEYF
TRBJ2-7 - TRBD2 TRBV27 TGTGCCAGCAGTCCGGGGGGACCCCTGGAGCAGTACTTC CASSPGGPLEQYF
TRBJ2-7 - TRBD1 TRBV27 TGTGCCAGCAGTTTGGGACAGCGCTACGAGCAGTACTTC CASSLGQRYEQYF
TRBJ2-1 - TRBD1 TRBV6-5 TGTGCCAGCAGCCGAAGGGGGCTAATCAACAATGAGCAGTTCTTC CASSRRGLINNEQFF
TRBJ2-2 - TRBD2 TRBV27 TGTGCCAGCAGTTCGGGACTAGCGGGAGCTAGGACCGGGGAGCTGTTTTTT CASSSGLAGARTGELFF
TRBJ1-4 - - TRBV28 TGTGCCAGCAGTTTAACAGGGACGGTCGAAAAACTGTTTTTT CASSLTGTVEKLFF
TRBJ1-2 once - TRBV2 TGTGCCAGCAGGAGAGGACTTAACTATGGCTACACCTTC CASRRGLNYGYTF
TRBJ2-1 - - TRBV30 TGTGCCTGGGGCCGGGTCAGCTCCTACAATGAGCAGTTCTTC CAWGRVSSYNEQFF
TRBJ1-2 - TRBD1 TRBV28 TGTGCCAGCAGCCCCCCGACAGGGATCTATGGCTACACCTTC CASSPPTGIYGYTF
TRBJ2-3 few - TRBV7-2 TGTGCCAGCAGCTTAAGAGGGGGAAGCACAGATACGCAGTATTTT CASSLRGGSTDTQYF
TRBJ2-7 - TRBD1 TRBV5-1 TGCGCCAGCAGCTCGGGACAGGGGGCCTACGAGCAGTACTTC CASSSGQGAYEQYF
TRBJ1-1 - - TRBV5-4 TGTGCCAGCAGCTTCTGGGCGTCAATGAACACTGAAGCTTTCTTT CASSFWASMNTEAFF
TRBJ1-2 few - TRBV5-1 TGCGCCAGCACCCTTTTCTATGGGGGGAGTCAGAACTATGGCTACACCTTC CASTLFYGGSQNYGYTF
TRBJ2-5 - - TRBV7-9 TGTGCCAGCAGCTTAGCGCGAAGCAATCTCGGGACCCAGTACTTC CASSLARSNLGTQYF
TRBJ1-5 few - TRBV4-1 TGCGCCAGCAGCCAAGTTCGGGATATAGGCAATCAGCCCCAGCATTTT CASSQVRDIGNQPQHF
TRBJ1-1 - - TRBV30 TGTGCCTGGAGTGTACGCCTCCTCGAGGCTTTCTTT CAWSVRLLEAFF
TRBJ1-2 - - TRBV7-9 TGTGCCAGCAGCACCGAAGCTCGGGGTGGCTACACCTTC CASSTEARGGYTF
TRBJ2-1 - - TRBV5-4 TGTGCCAGCAGCTTGAAAGCGGTGGGGTACAATGAGCAGTTCTTC CASSLKAVGYNEQFF
TRBJ2-1 - TRBD2 TRBV10-2 TGCGCCACAAATCTAGCGGGAGGGCCCGGGTCCTACAATGAGCAGTTCTTC CATNLAGGPGSYNEQFF
TRBJ1-1 few - TRBV6-1 TGTGCCAGCAGTGAATGGCCTAACACTGAAGCTTTCTTT CASSEWPNTEAFF
TRBJ2-3 - - TRBV7-2 TGTGCCACCAAGCAGCGGGCAACCACAGATACGCAGTATTTT CATKQRATTDTQYF
TRBJ2-2 - TRBD2 TRBV28 TGTGCCAGCAGTTTATATGACCCCTCGACTAGCGCCGGGGAGCTGTTTTTT CASSLYDPSTSAGELFF
TRBJ2-7 - - TRBV6-6 TGTGCCAGCAGTCTAGGACAACTCGTTTGCGAGCAGTACTTC CASSLGQLVCEQYF
TRBJ2-2 once TRBD2 TRBV7-3 TGTGCCAGCAGCGGCGGGGGGATTAACACCGGGGAGCTGTTTTTT CASSGGGINTGELFF
TRBJ1-3 - TRBD1 TRBV29-1 TGCAGCGTCAGGGGGTATGGAAACACCATATATTTT CSVRGYGNTIYF